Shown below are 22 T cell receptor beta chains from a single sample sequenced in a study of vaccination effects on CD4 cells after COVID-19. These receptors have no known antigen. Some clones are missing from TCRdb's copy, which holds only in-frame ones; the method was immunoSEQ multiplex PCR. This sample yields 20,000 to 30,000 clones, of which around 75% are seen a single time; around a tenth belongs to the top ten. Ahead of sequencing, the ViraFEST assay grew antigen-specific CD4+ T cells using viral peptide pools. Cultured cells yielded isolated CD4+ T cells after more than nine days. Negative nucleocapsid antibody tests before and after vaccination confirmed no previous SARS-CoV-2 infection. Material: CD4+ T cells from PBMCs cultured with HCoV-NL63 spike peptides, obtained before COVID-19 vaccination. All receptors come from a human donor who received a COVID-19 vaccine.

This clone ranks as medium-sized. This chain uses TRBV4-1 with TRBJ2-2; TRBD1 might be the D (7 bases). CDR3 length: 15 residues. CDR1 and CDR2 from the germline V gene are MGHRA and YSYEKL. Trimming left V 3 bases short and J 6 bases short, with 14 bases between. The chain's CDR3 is CASSHQGGVAGELFF. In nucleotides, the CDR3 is TGCGCCAGCAGCCATCAGGGGGGCGTTGCCGGGGAGCTGTTTTTT.

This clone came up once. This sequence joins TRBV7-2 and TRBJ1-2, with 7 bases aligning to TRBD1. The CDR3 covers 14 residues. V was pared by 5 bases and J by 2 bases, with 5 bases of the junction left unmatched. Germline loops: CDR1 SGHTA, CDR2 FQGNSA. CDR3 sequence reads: CASSLETGNYGYTF. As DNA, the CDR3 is TGTGCCAGCAGCCTAGAGACAGGGAACTATGGCTACACCTTC.

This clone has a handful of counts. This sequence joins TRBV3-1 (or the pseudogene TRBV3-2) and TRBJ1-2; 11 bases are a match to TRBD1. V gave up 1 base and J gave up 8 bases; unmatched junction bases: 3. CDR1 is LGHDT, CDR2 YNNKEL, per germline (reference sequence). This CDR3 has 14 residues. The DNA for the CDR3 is TGTGCCAGCAGCCAAGCCGGACAGGGGGCCGGCTACACCTTC. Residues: CASSQAGQGAGYTF.

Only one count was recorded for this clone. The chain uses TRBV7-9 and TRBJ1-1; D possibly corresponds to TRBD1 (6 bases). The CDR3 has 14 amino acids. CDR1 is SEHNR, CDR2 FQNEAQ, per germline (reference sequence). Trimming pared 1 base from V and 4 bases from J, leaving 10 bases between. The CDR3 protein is CASSLGGRATEAFF. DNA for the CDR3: TGTGCCAGCAGCTTAGGGGGGCGGGCCACTGAAGCTTTCTTT.

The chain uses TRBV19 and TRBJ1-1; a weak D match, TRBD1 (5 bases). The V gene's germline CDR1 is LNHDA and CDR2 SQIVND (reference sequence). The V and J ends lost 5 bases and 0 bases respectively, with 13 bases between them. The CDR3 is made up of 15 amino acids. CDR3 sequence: CASSASGGVNTEAFF. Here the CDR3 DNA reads TGTGCCAGTAGTGCCTCGGGAGGGGTGAACACTGAAGCTTTCTTT.

The CDR3 loop reads CASSSGTGGNSPLHF. Written as DNA, the CDR3 is TGTGCCAGCAGTTCGGGGACAGGGGGGAATTCACCCCTCCACTTT. The chain is built from TRBV6-6 and TRBJ1-6, with 11 bases fitting TRBD1. The CDR3 has 15 residues. The V gene end was trimmed by 4 bases and the J gene end by 7 bases; junction bases not matched to a gene: 3. Germline V gene lookup returns CDR1 MNHNY and CDR2 SVGAGI (reference sequence).

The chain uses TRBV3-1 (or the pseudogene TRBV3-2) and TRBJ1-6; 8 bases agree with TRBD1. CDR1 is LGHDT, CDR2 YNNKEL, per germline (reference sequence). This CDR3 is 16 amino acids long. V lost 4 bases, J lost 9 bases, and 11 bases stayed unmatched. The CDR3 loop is CASSPSDRDGSSPLHF. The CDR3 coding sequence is TGTGCCAGCAGCCCCTCGGACAGGGACGGTAGTTCACCCCTCCACTTT.

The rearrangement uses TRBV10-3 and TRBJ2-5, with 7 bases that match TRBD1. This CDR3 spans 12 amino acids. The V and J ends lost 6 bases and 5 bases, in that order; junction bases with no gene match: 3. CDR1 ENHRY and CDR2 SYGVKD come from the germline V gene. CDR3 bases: TGTGCCATCAGGGACAGGAGGGAGACCCAGTACTTC. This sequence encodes CAIRDRRETQYF.

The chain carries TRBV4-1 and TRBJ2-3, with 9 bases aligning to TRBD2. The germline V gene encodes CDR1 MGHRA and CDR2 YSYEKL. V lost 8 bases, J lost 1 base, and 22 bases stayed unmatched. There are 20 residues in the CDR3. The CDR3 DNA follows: TGCGCCAGCCAAAATTCAGCGGGGGGCCTACTTGAGCGTGGCACAGATACGCAGTATTTT. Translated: CASQNSAGGLLERGTDTQYF.

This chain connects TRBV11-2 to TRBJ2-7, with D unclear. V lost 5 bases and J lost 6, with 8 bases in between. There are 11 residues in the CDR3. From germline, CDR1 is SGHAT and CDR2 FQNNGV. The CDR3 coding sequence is TGTGCCAGCAGCCAAACGGGCGAGCAGTACTTC. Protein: CASSQTGEQYF.

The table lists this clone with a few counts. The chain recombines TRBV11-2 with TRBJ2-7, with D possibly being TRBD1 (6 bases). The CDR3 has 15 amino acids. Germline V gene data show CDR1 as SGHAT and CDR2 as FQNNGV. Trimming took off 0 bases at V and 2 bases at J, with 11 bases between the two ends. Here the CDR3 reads CASSLDSQGPYEQYF. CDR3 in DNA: TGTGCCAGCAGCTTAGATTCACAGGGCCCCTACGAGCAGTACTTC.

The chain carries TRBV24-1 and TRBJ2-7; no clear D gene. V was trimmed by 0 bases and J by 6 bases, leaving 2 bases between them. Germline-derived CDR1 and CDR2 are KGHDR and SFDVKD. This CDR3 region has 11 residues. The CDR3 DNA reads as TGTGCCACCAGTGATTTGGGCGAGCAGTACTTC. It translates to CATSDLGEQYF.

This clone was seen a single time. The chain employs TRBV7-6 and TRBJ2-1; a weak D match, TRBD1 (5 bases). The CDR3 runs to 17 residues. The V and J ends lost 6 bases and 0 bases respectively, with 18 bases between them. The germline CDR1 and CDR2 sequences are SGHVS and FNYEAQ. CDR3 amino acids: CASRLSAGASSYNEQFF. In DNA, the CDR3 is TGTGCCAGCAGACTCTCCGCTGGGGCGAGCTCCTACAATGAGCAGTTCTTC.

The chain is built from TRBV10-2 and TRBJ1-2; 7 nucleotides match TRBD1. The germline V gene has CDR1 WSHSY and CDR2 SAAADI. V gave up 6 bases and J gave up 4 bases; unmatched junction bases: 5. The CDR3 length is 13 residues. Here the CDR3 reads CASSRDSTYGYTF. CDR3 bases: TGCGCCAGCAGCCGGGACAGCACCTATGGCTACACCTTC.

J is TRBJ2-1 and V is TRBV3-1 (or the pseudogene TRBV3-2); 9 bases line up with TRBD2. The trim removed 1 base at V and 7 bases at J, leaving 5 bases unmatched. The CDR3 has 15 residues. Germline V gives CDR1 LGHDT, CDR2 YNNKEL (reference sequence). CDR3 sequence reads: CASSQASGRLNEQFF. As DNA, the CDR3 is TGTGCCAGCAGCCAAGCGAGCGGGAGGCTTAATGAGCAGTTCTTC.

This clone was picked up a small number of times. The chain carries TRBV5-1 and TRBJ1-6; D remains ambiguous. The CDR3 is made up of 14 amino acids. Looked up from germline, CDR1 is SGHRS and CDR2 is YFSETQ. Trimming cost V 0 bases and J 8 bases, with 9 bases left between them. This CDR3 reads CASSLEGIDSPLHF. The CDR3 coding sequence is TGCGCCAGCAGCTTGGAAGGGATCGATTCACCCCTCCACTTT.

The DNA of the CDR3 is TGCGCCAGCAGCTTGTCGGGAGGTGAGGGAGACATTCAGTACTTC. It encodes CASSLSGGEGDIQYF. This chain uses TRBV5-1 with TRBJ2-4; 7 bases agree with TRBD2. Germline CDR1 is SGHRS and CDR2 is YFSETQ. Trimming took 1 base from V and 8 from J; bases not matched to a gene: 9. The CDR3 length is 15 residues. Full variable domain (missing parts from reference TRBV5-1 and TRBJ2-4): KAGVTQTPRYLIKTRGQQVTLSCSPISGHRSVSWYQQTPGQGLQFLFEYFSETQRNKGNFPGRFSGRQFSNSRSEMNVSTLELGDSALYLCASSLSGGEGDIQYFGAGTRLSVL.

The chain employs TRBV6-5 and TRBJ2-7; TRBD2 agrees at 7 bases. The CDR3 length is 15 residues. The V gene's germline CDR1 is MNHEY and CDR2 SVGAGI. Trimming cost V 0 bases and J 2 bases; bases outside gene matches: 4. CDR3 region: CASSYSTGLTYEQYF. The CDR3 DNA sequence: TGTGCCAGCAGTTACTCGACGGGACTAACCTACGAGCAGTACTTC.

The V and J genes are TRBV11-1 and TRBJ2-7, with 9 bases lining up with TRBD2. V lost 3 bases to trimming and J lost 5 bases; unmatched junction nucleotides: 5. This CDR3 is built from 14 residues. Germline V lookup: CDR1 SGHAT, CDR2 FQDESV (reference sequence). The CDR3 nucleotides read TGTGCCAGCAGCTTTCTAGCGGGACTCAACGAGCAGTACTTC. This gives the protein CASSFLAGLNEQYF.

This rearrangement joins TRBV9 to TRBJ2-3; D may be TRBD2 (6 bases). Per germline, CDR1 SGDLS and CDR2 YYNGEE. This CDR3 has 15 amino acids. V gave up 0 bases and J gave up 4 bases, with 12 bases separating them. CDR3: CASSVAGSGSDTQYF. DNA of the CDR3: TGTGCCAGCAGCGTAGCCGGGAGTGGGTCAGATACGCAGTATTTT.

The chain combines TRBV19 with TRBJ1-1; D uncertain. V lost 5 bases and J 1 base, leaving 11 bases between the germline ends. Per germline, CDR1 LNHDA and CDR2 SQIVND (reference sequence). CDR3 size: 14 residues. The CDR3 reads CASSGLRANTEAFF. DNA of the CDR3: TGTGCCAGTAGTGGCCTTAGGGCGAACACTGAAGCTTTCTTT.

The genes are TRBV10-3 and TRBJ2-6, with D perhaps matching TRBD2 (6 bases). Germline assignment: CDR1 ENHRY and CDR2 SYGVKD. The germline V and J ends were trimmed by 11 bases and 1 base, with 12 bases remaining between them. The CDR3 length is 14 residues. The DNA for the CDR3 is TGTGCCGCGTGGGGGGAGTCTGGGGCCAACGTCCTGACTTTC. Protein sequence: CAAWGESGANVLTF.